The T cell receptor beta chain under discussion was sequenced for a study of blood T cell repertoires in COVID-19 (TCRdb year 2020). In terms of the full investigation: The collaborator samples originated in the United States, Italy and Spain and spanned the acute and convalescent phases of COVID-19. The material from the prospective study consisted of cDNA or gDNA derived from T cells, B-cell-depleted T cells, or PBMCs. Deeply sampled blood TCRbeta repertoires from subjects exposed to, actively infected with, or recovered from COVID-19 were included in the dataset. The repertoires were released in a freely available public database intended as a resource for research on the immune response to SARS-CoV-2. Samples were obtained from the ongoing ImmuneRACE study (first 160 participants) and from over 1,000 subjects provided by 6 global collaborators. The sample metadata nearly always contained a de-identified subject ID, COVID-19 status, age in years and sex. Where HLA class I and class II types were available, the types were taken from metadata supplied by the sample provider, not from assay-based typing. Overall study outcomes, separate from this receptor: How much clinical and demographic metadata was included differed by source and by participant, and the metadata was provided uncurated.

For this clone: This receptor's antigen is unknown. Base qualities are not recorded, but no much larger clone differs from it by a single base.

The immunoSEQ Assay, a bias-controlled multiplex PCR, was used to amplify TCRbeta CDR3 regions from genomic DNA. The published analysis was carried out like this. Nucleated cell counts per sample were estimated from amplification of reference gene primers within the assay. To quantify the absolute abundance of each unique TCRbeta CDR3 rearrangement, sequence reads were collapsed and filtered. For each sample, productive Simpson clonality was calculated as the square root of Simpson's diversity index across productive rearrangements. The immuneACCESS repertoire file appears here via TCRdb, limited to in-frame rearrangements. These files lack a portion of the clones; in checked studies, under half of the deficit traces to unresolved V genes, and the cause of the others is not known. The DNA gave D and trimming, while V, J and clone size come from that table. Across this sample there are 200,000 to 300,000 clones, with about 87% seen only once. The ten largest clones represent around 6.6% of the sample.

One collaborating source in Seattle enrolled patients while the patients were actively infected and followed the patients over time throughout the course of disease. Whole blood was collected in K2EDTA tubes by collaborating institutions according to the institutions' own protocols. For TCRbeta analysis, collaborator samples were shipped as frozen whole blood, as isolated PBMCs, or as DNA extracted from either sample type. The sequence was obtained from a woman aged 25 to 39 with COVID-19, enrolled during active disease. The sequenced material came from peripheral blood.

The DNA sequence is given as TGTGCCAGCAGCTTCAGGGACAGAGAAGCTTTCTTT. This codes for CASSFRDREAFF. The rearranged chain carries TRBV7-9 and TRBJ1-1, and 7 junction bases match TRBD1. Sequences SEHNR (CDR1) and FQNEAQ (CDR2) are obtained from the germline V gene (reference sequence). Unmatched junction bases come to 3, with V trimmed by 3 bases and J by 8 bases. The CDR3 measures 12 amino acids from cysteine to phenylalanine. The only DNA kept is the CDR3, 36 bases in frame from the first base.